This T cell receptor beta chain was recovered during a study of breast tumors, draining lymph nodes, adjacent tissues. Each CDR3 protein gets one entry after TCRdb re-called the multiplex PCR reads with MiXCR. Of 60,000 to 75,000 distinct CDR3 sequences in the sample, roughly 50% were seen once. The germline gives CDR1 LGHNA, CDR2 YNFKEQ. The V and J ends lost 1 base and 0 bases respectively, with 7 bases between them. The length of the CDR3 is 16 residues. This clonotype was picked up a small number of times. Its antigen is not identified. Study outcomes and limitations: That most tumor T cells come from lymph nodes remained unproven. The data were judged consistent with most tumor T cells coming from lymph node and expanding in tumor.

The V and J genes are TRBV4-2 and TRBJ2-6; D gene ambiguous. The clonotype was recovered from a female donor with breast cancer. Some clones in this sample may be carry-over from other donors' samples. Sequencing used breast tumor tissue. DNA for the CDR3: TGTGCCAGCAGCCAAGGTCAGGACTCTGGGGCCAACGTCCTGACTTTC. Translation: CASSQGQDSGANVLTF.